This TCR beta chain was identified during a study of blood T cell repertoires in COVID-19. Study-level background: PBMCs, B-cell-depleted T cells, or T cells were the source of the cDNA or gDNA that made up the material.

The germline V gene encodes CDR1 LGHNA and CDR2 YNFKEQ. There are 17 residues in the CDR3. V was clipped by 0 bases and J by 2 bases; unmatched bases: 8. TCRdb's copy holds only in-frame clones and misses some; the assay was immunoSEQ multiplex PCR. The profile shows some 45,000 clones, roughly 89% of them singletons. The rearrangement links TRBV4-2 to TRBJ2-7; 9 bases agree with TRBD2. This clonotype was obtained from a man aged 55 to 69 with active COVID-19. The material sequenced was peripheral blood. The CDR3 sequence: CASSQEGVAGAAYEQYF. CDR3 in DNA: TGTGCCAGCAGCCAAGAGGGGGTAGCGGGGGCCGCCTACGAGCAGTACTTC.